The 15 T cell receptor beta chains below were found in one sample sequenced in a study of control samples from healthy donors and cancer patients. Assay: immunoSEQ multiplex PCR; the TCRdb copy retains only in-frame clones and omits some. The sample yields approximately 85,000 clones, about 88% seen once. Material: blood. These receptors were taken from a woman aged 55 to 70 in good health.

The chain combines TRBV12-3 or TRBV12-4 with TRBJ1-6, with TRBD1 matching 7 bases. This CDR3 spans 12 amino acids. The V and J ends lost 6 bases and 13 bases, in that order; junction bases with no gene match: 6. The CDR3 DNA follows: TGTGCCAGCAGCCGCGACAGGGCGCCCCTCCACTTT. It encodes CASSRDRAPLHF.

The genes are TRBV11-2 and TRBJ2-1; TRBD2 matches at 9 bases. The ends lost 5 bases at V and 7 bases at J; junction bases unmatched: 9. The V gene's germline CDR1 is SGHAT and CDR2 FQNNGV. The CDR3 spans 15 residues. Written as DNA, the CDR3 is TGTGCCAGCAGCCGCCAAGGGCTAGCGGGGAATGAGCAGTTCTTC. Its translation is CASSRQGLAGNEQFF. The complete variable domain, with remaining parts taken from reference TRBV11-2 and TRBJ2-1, reads EAGVAQSPRYKIIEKRQSVAFWCNPISGHATLYWYQQILGQGPKLLIQFQNNGVVDDSQLPKDRFSAERLKGVDSTLKIQPAKLEDSAVYLCASSRQGLAGNEQFFGPGTRLTVL.

Comments on this clone: A junction end diverges from the germline sequence, so it may reflect a read error. This rearrangement joins TRBV10-3 to TRBJ1-1; unclear D gene. The CDR3 length is 14 residues. Germline-derived CDR1 and CDR2 are ENHRY and SYGVKD. The CDR3 reads CAITEGGSNTEAFF. The CDR3 region has the DNA TGTGCCATCACTGAGGGAGGGTCTAACACTGAAGCTTTCTTT.

V is TRBV29-1 and J is TRBJ2-1; perhaps TRBD1 as D (6 bases). V was pared by 4 bases and J by 4 bases, with 17 bases between. CDR1 and CDR2 (germline): SQVTM, ANQGSEA. CDR3 length: 15 residues. The CDR3 loop reads CSVVLGTRGYNEQFF. In DNA, the CDR3 is TGCAGCGTTGTGCTTGGGACAAGGGGTTACAATGAGCAGTTCTTC.

This chain joins TRBV28 and TRBJ1-3; D perhaps matches TRBD1 (6 bases). V was pared by 5 bases and J by 3 bases, with 14 bases between. CDR1 is MDHEN and CDR2 is SYDVKM in the germline V gene. The CDR3 has 15 residues. The CDR3 DNA reads as TGTGCCAGCAGTCTACCGGGGGCGCTTGGAAACACCATATATTTT. Protein sequence: CASSLPGALGNTIYF.

V usage is TRBV7-9 and J usage is TRBJ2-1; the match to TRBD2 covers 10 bases. Germline V gives CDR1 SEHNR, CDR2 FQNEAQ (reference sequence). The CDR3 length is 16 residues. With 2 bases clipped from V and 2 bases from J, the junction kept 3 bases outside the gene matches. The CDR3 spells CASSLTLAGAYNEQFF. The CDR3 DNA reads TGTGCCAGCAGCTTAACCCTAGCGGGAGCCTACAATGAGCAGTTCTTC.

The V call is TRBV20-1, the J call TRBJ2-3, with unresolved D. The V gene lost 3 bases and the J gene lost 4 bases, with 17 bases spanning the gap. Germline lookup yields CDR1 DFQATT and CDR2 SNEGSKA (reference sequence). The CDR3 extends over 15 amino acids. The CDR3 region is CSASGWNYGADTQYF. Written as DNA, the CDR3 is TGCAGTGCTAGTGGGTGGAACTATGGAGCAGATACGCAGTATTTT.

The J gene is TRBJ2-1, the V gene TRBV6-2 or TRBV6-3; 14 bases align to TRBD2. The length of the CDR3 is 16 residues. V was pared by 2 bases and J by 8 bases, with 5 bases of the junction left unmatched. Germline V gene lookup returns CDR1 MNHEY and CDR2 SVGEGT. The CDR3 spells CASSYRLAGGPHEQFF. DNA of the CDR3: TGTGCCAGCAGTTACCGACTAGCGGGAGGGCCTCATGAGCAGTTCTTC.

The chain joins TRBV11-2 to TRBJ1-1; D might be TRBD1 (6 bases). CDR1 SGHAT and CDR2 FQNNGV come from the germline V gene. V shed 2 bases and J shed 0 bases, with 7 bases lying between them. The CDR3 consists of 14 residues. CDR3 loop: CASSLTGMNTEAFF. Here the CDR3 DNA reads TGTGCCAGCAGCTTAACAGGGATGAACACTGAAGCTTTCTTT.

The J gene is TRBJ1-3, the V gene TRBV6-5; the match to TRBD1 covers 7 bases. The CDR3 contains 15 residues. Germline CDR1 is MNHEY and CDR2 is SVGAGI. The J segment lost 0 bases and the V segment lost 5 bases, leaving 4 bases of the junction unmatched. CDR3 sequence: CASSKGTASGNTIYF. CDR3 nucleotides: TGTGCCAGCAGTAAGGGGACAGCCTCTGGAAACACCATATATTTT.

The gene calls are TRBV5-1 and TRBJ2-5, with D unclear. V lost 1 base and J lost 2, with 12 bases in between. Germline-derived CDR1 and CDR2 are SGHRS and YFSETQ. The CDR3 has 15 residues. The CDR3 sequence: CASSLKSQVQETQYF. CDR3 coding DNA: TGCGCCAGCAGCTTGAAGTCGCAGGTTCAAGAGACCCAGTACTTC.

This chain connects TRBV7-6 to TRBJ1-1, with TRBD1 identical over 9 bases. Trimming removed 5 bases from V and 1 base from J; junction bases left unmatched: 5. Germline-derived CDR1 and CDR2 are SGHVS and FNYEAQ. The CDR3 totals 15 residues. CDR3 in amino acids: CASSQDRGGNTEAFF. The CDR3 nucleotides read TGTGCCAGCAGCCAGGACAGGGGAGGGAACACTGAAGCTTTCTTT.

A single count supports this clone. The chain couples TRBV24-1 to TRBJ2-3; D gene unclear. The CDR3 runs 13 residues. V was shortened by 0 bases and J by 4 bases, with 4 bases between the two germline ends. The germline CDR1 and CDR2 sequences are KGHDR and SFDVKD. The CDR3, as DNA: TGTGCCACCAGTGATTTGCGCGCAGATACGCAGTATTTT. Amino acids: CATSDLRADTQYF.

This chain connects TRBV5-4 to TRBJ2-1; 9 bases map to TRBD1. From germline, CDR1 is SGHNT and CDR2 YYREEE (reference sequence). Losses at the gene ends were 5 bases for V and 3 bases for J; bases not matched to a gene: 6. The CDR3 length is 15 residues. The DNA of the CDR3 is TGTGCCAGCAGTTCGACAGGGGGGTACTACAATGAGCAGTTCTTC. As protein: CASSSTGGYYNEQFF. The full variable domain, completed using reference TRBV5-4 and TRBJ2-1, is ETGVTQSPTHLIKTRGQQVTLRCSSQSGHNTVSWYQQALGQGPQFIFQYYREEENGRGNFPPRFSGLQFPNYSSELNVNALELDDSALYLCASSSTGGYYNEQFFGPGTRLTVL.

The V call is TRBV6-4, the J call TRBJ2-5; D remains unclear. This CDR3 is 13 amino acids long. V lost 5 bases and J 3 bases, leaving 10 bases between the germline ends. CDR1 is MRHNA and CDR2 is SNTAGT in the germline V gene. The CDR3 DNA reads TGTGCCAGCAGTTCGGCCCCCGAAGAGACCCAGTACTTC. Its translation: CASSSAPEETQYF.